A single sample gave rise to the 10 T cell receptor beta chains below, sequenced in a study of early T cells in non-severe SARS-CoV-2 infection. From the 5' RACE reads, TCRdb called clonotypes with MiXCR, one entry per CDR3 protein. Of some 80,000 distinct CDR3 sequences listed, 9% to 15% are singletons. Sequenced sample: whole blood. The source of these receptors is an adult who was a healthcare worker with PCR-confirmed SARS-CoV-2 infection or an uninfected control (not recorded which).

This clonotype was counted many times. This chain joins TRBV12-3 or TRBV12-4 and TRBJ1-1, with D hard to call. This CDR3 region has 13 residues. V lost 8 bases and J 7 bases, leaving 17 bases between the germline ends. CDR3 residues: CASCPPRRNEAFF. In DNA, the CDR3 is TGTGCCAGCTGCCCCCCTCGGCGTAATGAAGCTTTCTTT.

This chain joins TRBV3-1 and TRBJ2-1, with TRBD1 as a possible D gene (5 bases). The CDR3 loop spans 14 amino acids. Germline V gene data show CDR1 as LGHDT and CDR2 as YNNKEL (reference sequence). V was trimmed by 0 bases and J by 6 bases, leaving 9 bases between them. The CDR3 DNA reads TGTGCCAGCAGCCAAGATGGGCAGGGCAATGAGCAGTTCTTC. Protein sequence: CASSQDGQGNEQFF.

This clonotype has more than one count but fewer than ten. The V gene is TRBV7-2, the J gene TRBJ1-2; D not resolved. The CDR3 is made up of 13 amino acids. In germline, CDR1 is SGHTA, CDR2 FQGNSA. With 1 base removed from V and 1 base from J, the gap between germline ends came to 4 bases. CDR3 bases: TGTGCCAGCAGCTTAGGTCTTAACTATGGCTACACCTTC. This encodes CASSLGLNYGYTF.

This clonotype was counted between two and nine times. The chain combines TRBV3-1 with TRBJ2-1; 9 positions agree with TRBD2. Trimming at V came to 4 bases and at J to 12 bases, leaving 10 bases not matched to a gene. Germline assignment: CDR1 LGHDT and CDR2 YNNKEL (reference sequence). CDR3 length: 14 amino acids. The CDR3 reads CASSPTSGPVVQFF. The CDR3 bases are TGTGCCAGCAGCCCTACTAGCGGGCCCGTTGTGCAGTTCTTC.

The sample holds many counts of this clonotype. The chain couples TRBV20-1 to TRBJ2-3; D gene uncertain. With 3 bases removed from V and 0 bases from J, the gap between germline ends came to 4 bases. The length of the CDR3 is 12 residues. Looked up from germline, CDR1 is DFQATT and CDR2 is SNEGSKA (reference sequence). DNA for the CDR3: TGCAGTGCTAGGTTCAGCACAGATACGCAGTATTTT. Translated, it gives CSARFSTDTQYF.

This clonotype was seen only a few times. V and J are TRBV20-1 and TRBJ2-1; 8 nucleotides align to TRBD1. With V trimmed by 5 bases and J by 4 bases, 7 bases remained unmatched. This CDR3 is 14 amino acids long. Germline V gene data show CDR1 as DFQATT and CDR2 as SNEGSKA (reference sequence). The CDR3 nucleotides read TGCAGTGCTTGGGGACAGGACATTTACAATGAGCAGTTCTTC. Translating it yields CSAWGQDIYNEQFF.

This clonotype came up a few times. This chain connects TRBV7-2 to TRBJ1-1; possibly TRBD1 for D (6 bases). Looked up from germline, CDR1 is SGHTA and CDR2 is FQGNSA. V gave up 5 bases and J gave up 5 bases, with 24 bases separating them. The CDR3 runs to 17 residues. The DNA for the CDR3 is TGTGCCAGCAGCACCCCGGGACATAAGGTAACTGATACTGAAGCTTTCTTT. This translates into CASSTPGHKVTDTEAFF.

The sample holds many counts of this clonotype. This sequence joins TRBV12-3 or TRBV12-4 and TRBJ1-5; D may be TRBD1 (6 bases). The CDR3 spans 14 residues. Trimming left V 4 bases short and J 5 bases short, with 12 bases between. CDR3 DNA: TGTGCCAGCAGTTATATCCCAGGGGATCAGCCCCAGCATTTT. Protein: CASSYIPGDQPQHF.

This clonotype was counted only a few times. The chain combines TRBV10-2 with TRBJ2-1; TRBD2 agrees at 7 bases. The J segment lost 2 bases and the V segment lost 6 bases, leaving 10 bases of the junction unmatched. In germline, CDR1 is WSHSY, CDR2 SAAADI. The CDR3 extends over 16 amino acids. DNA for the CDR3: TGCGCCAGCAGCAGACCCGTGGGACTACCCTACAATGAGCAGTTCTTC. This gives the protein CASSRPVGLPYNEQFF.

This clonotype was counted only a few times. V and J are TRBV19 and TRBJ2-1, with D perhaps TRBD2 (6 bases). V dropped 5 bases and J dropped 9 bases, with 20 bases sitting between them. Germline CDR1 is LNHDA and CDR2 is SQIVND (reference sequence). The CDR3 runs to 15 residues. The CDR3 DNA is TGTGCCAGTAGTCTCTCGGGACTCCTCATTGGTGAGCAGTTCTTC. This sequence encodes CASSLSGLLIGEQFF.